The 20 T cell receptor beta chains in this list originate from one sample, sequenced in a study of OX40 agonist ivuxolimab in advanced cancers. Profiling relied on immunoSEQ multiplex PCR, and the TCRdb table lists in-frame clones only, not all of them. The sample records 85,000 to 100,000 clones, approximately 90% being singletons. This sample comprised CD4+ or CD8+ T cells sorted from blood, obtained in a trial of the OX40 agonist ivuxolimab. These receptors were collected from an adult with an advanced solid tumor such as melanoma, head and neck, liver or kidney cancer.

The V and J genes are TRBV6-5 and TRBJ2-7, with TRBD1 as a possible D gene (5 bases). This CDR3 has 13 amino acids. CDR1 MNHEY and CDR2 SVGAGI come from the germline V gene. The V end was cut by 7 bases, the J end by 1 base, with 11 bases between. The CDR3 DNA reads TGTGCCAGCATTCCTGCAGGGTCCTACGAGCAGTACTTC. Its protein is CASIPAGSYEQYF.

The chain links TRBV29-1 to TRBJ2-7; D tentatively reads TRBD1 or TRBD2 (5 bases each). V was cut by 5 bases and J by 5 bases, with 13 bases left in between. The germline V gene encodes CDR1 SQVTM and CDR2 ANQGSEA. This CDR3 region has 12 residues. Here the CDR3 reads CSVTGTMNEQYF. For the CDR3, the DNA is TGCAGCGTTACCGGGACGATGAACGAGCAGTACTTC.

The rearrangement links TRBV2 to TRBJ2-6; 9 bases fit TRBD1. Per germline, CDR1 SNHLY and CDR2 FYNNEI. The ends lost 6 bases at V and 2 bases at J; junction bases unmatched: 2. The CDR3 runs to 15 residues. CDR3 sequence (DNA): TGTGCCAGCAGACGACAGGGGGCTGGGGCCAACGTCCTGACTTTC. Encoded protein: CASRRQGAGANVLTF. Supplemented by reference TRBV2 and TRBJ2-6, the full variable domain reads EPEVTQTPSHQVTQMGQEVILRCVPISNHLYFYWYRQILGQKVEFLVSFYNNEISEKSEIFDDQFSVERPDGSNFTLKIRSTKLEDSAMYFCASRRQGAGANVLTFGAGSRLTVL.

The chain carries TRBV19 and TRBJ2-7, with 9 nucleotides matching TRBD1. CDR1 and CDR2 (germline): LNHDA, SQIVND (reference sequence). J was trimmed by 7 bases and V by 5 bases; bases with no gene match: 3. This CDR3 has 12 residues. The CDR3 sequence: CASSDRGKEQYF. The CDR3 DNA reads TGTGCCAGTAGTGACAGGGGGAAAGAGCAGTACTTC.

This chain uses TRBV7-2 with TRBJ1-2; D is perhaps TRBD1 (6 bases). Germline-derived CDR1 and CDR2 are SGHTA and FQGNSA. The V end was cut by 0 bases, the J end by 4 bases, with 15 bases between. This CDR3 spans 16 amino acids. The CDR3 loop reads CASSLAIAGASYGYTF. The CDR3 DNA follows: TGTGCCAGCAGCTTAGCCATCGCAGGGGCAAGCTATGGCTACACCTTC.

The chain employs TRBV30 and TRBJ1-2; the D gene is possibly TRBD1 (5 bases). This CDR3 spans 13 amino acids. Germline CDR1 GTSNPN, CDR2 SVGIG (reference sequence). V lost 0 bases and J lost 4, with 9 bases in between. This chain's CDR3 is CAWSVGGVYGYTF. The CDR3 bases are TGTGCCTGGAGTGTGGGGGGAGTCTATGGCTACACCTTC.

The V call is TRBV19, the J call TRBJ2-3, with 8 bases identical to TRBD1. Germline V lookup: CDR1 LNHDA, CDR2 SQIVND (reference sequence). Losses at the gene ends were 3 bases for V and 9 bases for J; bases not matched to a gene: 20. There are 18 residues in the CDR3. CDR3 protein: CASSIKKGRSRGRGTQYF. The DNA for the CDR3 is TGTGCCAGTAGTATTAAAAAAGGGAGGAGCAGGGGGCGCGGAACGCAGTATTTT. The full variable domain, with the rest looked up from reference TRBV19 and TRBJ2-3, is DGGITQSPKYLFRKEGQNVTLSCEQNLNHDAMYWYRQDPGQGLRLIYYSQIVNDFQKGDIAEGYSVSREKKESFPLTVTSAQKNPTAFYLCASSIKKGRSRGRGTQYFGPGTRLTVL.

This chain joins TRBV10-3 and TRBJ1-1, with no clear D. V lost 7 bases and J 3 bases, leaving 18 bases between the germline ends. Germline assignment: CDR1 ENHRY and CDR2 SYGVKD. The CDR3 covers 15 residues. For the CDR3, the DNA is TGTGCCATCACCGAACAGATGCTTATGGACACTGAAGCTTTCTTT. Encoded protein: CAITEQMLMDTEAFF.

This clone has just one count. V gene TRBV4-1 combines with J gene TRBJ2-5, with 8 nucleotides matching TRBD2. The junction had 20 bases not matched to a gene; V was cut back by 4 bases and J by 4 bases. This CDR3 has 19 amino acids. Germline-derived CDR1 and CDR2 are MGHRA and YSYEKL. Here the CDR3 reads CASSPSRVVAGPKGETQYF. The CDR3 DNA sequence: TGCGCCAGCAGCCCCTCCAGGGTTGTAGCGGGGCCGAAGGGAGAGACCCAGTACTTC.

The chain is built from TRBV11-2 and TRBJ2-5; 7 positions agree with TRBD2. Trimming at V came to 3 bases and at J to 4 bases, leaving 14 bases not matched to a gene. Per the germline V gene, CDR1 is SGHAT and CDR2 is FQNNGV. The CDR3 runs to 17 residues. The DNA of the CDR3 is TGTGCCAGCAGCTTCGGTGGGTGGGGTTTAGCGGGAGAGACCCAGTACTTC. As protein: CASSFGGWGLAGETQYF.

The CDR3 DNA is TGTGCCAGCAGTTTCCGCGGAGATACGCAGTATTTT. Amino acid sequence: CASSFRGDTQYF. The chain carries TRBV27 and TRBJ2-3, with unresolved D. This CDR3 contains 12 residues. Germline assignment: CDR1 MNHEY and CDR2 SMNVEV (reference sequence). The V gene lost 3 bases and the J gene lost 5 bases, with 6 bases spanning the gap.

The CDR3 sequence is CASSGGRGDTEAFF. In DNA, the CDR3 is TGTGCCAGCAGTGGGGGGCGGGGCGATACTGAAGCTTTCTTT. This chain links TRBV2 with TRBJ1-1; D might be TRBD1 (6 bases). The germline V gene has CDR1 SNHLY and CDR2 FYNNEI. CDR3 size: 14 residues. The V and J ends lost 4 bases and 5 bases respectively, with 14 bases between them. Filled out from reference TRBV2 and TRBJ1-1, the complete variable domain reads EPEVTQTPSHQVTQMGQEVILRCVPISNHLYFYWYRQILGQKVEFLVSFYNNEISEKSEIFDDQFSVERPDGSNFTLKIRSTKLEDSAMYFCASSGGRGDTEAFFGQGTRLTVV.

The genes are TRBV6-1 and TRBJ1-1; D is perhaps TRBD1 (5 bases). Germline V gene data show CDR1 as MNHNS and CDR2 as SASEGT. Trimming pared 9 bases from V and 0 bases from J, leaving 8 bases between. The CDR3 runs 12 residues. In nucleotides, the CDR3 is TGTGCCAGGACAGCATTGAACACTGAAGCTTTCTTT. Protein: CARTALNTEAFF.

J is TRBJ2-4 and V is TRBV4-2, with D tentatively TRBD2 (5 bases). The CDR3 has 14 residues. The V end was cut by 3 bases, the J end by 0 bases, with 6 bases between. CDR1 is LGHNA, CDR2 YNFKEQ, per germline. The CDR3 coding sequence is TGTGCCAGCAGCCAGGACTTAGCCAAAAACATTCAGTACTTC. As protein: CASSQDLAKNIQYF.

This CDR3 is CASSTGPGVSTDTQYF. The CDR3, as DNA: TGCGCCAGCAGCACGGGGCCCGGGGTCTCCACAGATACGCAGTATTTT. This chain joins TRBV5-1 and TRBJ2-3, with D tentatively TRBD1 or TRBD2 (5 bases each). The CDR3 consists of 16 residues. Trimming stripped 4 bases from V and 2 bases from J, with 17 bases between. Germline-derived CDR1 and CDR2 are SGHRS and YFSETQ.

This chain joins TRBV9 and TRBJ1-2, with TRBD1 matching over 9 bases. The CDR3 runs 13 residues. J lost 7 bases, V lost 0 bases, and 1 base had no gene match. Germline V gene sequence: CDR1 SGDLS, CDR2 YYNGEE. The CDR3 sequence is CASSVGQGGGYTF. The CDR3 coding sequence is TGTGCCAGCAGCGTAGGACAGGGGGGTGGCTACACCTTC.

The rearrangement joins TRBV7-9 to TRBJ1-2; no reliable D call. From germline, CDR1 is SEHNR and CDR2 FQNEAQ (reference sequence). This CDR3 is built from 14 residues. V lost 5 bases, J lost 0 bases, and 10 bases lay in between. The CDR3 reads CASSQQRANYGYTF. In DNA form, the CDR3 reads TGTGCCAGCAGCCAACAGAGAGCTAACTATGGCTACACCTTC.

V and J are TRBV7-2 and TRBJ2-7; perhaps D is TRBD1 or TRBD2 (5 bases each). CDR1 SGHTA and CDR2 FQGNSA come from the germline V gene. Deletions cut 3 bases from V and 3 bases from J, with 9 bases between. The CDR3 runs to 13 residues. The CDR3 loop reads CASSLGTLYEQYF. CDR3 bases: TGTGCCAGCAGCTTGGGGACCCTCTACGAGCAGTACTTC.

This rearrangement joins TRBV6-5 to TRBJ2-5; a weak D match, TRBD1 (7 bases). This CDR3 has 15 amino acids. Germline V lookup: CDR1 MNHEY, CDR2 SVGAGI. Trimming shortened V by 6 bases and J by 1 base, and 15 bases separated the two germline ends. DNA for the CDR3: TGTGCCAGCAGACTCCGACAGGGACTCCAAGAGACCCAGTACTTC. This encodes CASRLRQGLQETQYF.

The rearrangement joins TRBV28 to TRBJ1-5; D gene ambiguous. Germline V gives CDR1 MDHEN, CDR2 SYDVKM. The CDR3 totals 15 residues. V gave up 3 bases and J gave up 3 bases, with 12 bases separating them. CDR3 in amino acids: CASSFDKGINQPQHF. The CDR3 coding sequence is TGTGCCAGCAGTTTTGACAAGGGAATCAATCAGCCCCAGCATTTT.